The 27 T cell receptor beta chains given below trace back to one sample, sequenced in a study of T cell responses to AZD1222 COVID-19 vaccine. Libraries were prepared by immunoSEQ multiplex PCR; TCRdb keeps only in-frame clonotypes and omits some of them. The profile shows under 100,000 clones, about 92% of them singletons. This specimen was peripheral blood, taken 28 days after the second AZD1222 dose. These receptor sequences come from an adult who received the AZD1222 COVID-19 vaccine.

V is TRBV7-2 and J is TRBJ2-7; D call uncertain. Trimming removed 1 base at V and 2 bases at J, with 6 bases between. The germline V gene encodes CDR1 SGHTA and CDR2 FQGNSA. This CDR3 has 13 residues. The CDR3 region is CASSLESPYEQYF. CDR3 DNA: TGTGCCAGCAGCTTAGAATCACCCTACGAGCAGTACTTC. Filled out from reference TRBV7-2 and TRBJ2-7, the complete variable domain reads GAGVSQSPSNKVTEKGKDVELRCDPISGHTALYWYRQSLGQGLEFLIYFQGNSAPDKSGLPSDRFSAERTGGSVSTLTIQRTQQEDSAVYLCASSLESPYEQYFGPGTRLTVT.

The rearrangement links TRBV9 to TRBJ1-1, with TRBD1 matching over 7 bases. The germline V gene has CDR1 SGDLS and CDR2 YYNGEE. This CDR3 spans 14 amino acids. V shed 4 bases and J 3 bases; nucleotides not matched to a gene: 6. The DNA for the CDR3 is TGTGCCAGCAGCCTCAGACAGGGCGACACTGAAGCTTTCTTT. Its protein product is CASSLRQGDTEAFF.

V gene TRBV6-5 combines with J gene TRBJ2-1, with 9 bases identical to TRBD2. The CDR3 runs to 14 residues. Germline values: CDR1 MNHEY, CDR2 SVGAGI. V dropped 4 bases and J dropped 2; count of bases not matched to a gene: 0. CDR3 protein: CASSSSGAYNEQFF. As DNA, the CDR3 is TGTGCCAGCAGTTCTAGCGGGGCCTACAATGAGCAGTTCTTC.

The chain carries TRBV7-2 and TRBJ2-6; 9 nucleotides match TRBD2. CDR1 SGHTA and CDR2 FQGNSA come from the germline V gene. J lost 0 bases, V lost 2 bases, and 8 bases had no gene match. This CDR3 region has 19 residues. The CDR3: CASSLLSRGGLSGANVLTF. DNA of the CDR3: TGTGCCAGCAGCTTATTGTCGCGGGGGGGACTCTCTGGGGCCAACGTCCTGACTTTC.

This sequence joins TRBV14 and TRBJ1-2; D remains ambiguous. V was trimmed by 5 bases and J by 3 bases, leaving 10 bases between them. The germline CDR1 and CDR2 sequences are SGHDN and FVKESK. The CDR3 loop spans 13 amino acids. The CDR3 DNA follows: TGTGCCAGCAGCGACCGGGCCTACTATGGCTACACCTTC. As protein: CASSDRAYYGYTF.

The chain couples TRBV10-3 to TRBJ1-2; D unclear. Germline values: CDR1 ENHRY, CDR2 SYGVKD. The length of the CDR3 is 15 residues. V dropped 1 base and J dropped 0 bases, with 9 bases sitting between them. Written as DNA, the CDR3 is TGTGCCATCAGTGAGTTGGTTGTAACTAACTATGGCTACACCTTC. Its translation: CAISELVVTNYGYTF.

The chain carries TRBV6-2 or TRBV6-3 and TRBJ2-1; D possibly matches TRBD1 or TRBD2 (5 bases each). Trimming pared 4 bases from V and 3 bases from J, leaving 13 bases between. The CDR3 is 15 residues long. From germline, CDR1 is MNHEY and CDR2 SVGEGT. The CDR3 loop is CASSSGLFFYNEQFF. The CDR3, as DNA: TGTGCCAGCAGTTCGGGGCTATTCTTCTACAATGAGCAGTTCTTC.

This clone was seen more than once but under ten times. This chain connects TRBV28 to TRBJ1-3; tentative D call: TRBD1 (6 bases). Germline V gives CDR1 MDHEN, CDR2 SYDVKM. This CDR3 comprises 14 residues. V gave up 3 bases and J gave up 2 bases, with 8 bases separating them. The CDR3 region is CASSFRGTGNTIYF. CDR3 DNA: TGTGCCAGCAGTTTCAGGGGTACTGGAAACACCATATATTTT.

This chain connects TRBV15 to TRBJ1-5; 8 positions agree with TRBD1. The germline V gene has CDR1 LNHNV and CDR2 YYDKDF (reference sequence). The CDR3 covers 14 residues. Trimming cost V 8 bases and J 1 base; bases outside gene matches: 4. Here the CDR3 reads CATGQGWSNQPQHF. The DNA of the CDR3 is TGTGCCACCGGACAGGGTTGGAGCAATCAGCCCCAGCATTTT. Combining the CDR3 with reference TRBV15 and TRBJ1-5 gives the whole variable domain DAMVIQNPRYQVTQFGKPVTLSCSQTLNHNVMYWYQQKSSQAPKLLFHYYDKDFNNEADTPDNFQSRRPNTSFCFLDIRSPGLGDTAMYLCATGQGWSNQPQHFGDGTRLSIL.

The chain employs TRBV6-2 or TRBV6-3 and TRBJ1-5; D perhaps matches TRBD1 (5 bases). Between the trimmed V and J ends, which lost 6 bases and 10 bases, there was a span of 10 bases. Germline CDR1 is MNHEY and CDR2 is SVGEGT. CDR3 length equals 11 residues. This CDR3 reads CASSTGGPQHF. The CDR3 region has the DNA TGTGCCAGCAGCACGGGGGGACCCCAGCATTTT.

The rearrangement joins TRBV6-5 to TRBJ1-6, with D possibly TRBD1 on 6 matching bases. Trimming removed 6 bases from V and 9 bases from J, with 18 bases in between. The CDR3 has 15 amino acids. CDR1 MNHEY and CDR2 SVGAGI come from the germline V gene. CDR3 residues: CASRPETGSGSPLHF. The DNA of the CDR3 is TGTGCCAGCAGACCTGAGACAGGAAGCGGTTCACCCCTCCACTTT.

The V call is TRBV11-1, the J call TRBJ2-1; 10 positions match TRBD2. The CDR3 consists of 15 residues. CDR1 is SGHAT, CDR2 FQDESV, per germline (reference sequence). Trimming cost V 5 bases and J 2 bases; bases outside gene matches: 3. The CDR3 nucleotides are TGTGCCAGCAGCCGTACTAGCGGGGCCTACAATGAGCAGTTCTTC. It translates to CASSRTSGAYNEQFF. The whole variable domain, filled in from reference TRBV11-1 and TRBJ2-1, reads EAEVAQSPRYKITEKSQAVAFWCDPISGHATLYWYRQILGQGPELLVQFQDESVVDDSQLPKDRFSAERLKGVDSTLKIQPAELGDSAMYLCASSRTSGAYNEQFFGPGTRLTVL.

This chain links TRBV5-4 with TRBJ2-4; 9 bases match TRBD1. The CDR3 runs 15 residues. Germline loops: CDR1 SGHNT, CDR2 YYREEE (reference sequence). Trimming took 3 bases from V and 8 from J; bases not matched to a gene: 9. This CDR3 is CASSSQDRGGDIQYF. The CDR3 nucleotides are TGTGCCAGCAGCTCCCAAGACAGGGGGGGAGACATTCAGTACTTC.

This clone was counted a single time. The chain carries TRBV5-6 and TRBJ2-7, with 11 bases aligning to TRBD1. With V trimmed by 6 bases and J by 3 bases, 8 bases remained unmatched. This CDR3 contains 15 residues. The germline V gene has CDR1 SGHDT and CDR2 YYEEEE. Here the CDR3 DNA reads TGTGCCAGCACTGTCGGGGACAGGGGGTTCTACGAGCAGTACTTC. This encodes CASTVGDRGFYEQYF.

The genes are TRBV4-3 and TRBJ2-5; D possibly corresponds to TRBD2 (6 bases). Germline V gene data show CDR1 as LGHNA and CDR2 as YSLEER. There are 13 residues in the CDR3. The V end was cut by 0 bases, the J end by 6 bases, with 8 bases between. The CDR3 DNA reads TGCGCCAGCAGCCAAGAACGGGAGCAGACCCAGTACTTC. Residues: CASSQEREQTQYF.

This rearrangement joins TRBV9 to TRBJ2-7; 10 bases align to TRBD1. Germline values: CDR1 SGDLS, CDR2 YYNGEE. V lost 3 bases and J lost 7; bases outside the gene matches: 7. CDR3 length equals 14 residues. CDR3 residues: CASSARDRGEEQYF. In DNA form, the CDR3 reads TGTGCCAGCAGCGCCCGGGACAGGGGCGAGGAGCAGTACTTC.

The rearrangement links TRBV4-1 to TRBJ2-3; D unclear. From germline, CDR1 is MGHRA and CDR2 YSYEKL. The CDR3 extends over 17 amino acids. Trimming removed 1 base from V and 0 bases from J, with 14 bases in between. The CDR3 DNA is TGCGCCAGCAGCCAAGTCCAGCGCGAAAGTAGCACAGATACGCAGTATTTT. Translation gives CASSQVQRESSTDTQYF.

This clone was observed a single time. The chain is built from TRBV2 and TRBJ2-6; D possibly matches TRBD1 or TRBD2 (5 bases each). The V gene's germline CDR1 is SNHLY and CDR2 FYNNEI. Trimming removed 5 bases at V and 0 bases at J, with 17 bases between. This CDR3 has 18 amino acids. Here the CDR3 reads CASSQGGPPLSGANVLTF. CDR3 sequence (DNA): TGTGCCAGCAGTCAGGGCGGGCCTCCCCTCTCTGGGGCCAACGTCCTGACTTTC.

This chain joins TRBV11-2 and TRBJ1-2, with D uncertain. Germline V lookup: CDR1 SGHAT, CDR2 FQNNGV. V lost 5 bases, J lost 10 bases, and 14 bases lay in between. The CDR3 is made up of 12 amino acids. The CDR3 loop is CASSHPAGDYTF. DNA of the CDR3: TGTGCCAGCAGCCATCCGGCAGGTGACTACACCTTC.

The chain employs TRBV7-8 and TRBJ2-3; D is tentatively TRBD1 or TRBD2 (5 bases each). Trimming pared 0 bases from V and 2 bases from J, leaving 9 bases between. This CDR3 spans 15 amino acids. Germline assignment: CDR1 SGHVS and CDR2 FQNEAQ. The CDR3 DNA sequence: TGTGCCAGCAGCTTAGCATGGGGGAACACAGATACGCAGTATTTT. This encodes CASSLAWGNTDTQYF.

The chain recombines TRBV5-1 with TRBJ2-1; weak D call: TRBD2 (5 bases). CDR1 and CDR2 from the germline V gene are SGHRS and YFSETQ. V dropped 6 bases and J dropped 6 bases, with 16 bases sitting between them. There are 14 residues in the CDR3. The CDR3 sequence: CASNPGGVFNEQFF. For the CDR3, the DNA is TGCGCCAGCAATCCCGGAGGCGTGTTCAATGAGCAGTTCTTC.

CDR3 residues: CASSLGDSNQPQHF. CDR3 DNA: TGTGCCAGCAGCTTAGGGGACAGCAATCAGCCCCAGCATTTT. V gene TRBV13 combines with J gene TRBJ1-5, with D hard to call. The CDR3 runs 14 residues. V lost 0 bases to trimming and J lost 1 base, with 4 bases between them. The germline CDR1 and CDR2 sequences are PRHDT and FYEKMQ (reference sequence).

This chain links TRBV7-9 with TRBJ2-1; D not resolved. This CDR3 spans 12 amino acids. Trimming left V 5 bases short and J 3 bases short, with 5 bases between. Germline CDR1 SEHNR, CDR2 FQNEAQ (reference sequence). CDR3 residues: CASSRLYNEQFF. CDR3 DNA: TGTGCCAGCAGCCGACTCTACAATGAGCAGTTCTTC.

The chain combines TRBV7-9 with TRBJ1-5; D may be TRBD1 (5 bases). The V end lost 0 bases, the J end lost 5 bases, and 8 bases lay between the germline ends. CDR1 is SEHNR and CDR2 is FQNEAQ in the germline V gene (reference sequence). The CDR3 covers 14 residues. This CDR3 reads CASSLATDYQPQHF. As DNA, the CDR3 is TGTGCCAGCAGCTTAGCGACAGACTATCAGCCCCAGCATTTT.

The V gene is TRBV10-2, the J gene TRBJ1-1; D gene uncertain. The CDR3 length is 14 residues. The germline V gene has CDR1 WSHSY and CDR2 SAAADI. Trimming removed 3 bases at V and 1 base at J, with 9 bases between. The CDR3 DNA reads TGCGCCAGCAGTGATCCAGCTTCGAACACTGAAGCTTTCTTT. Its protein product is CASSDPASNTEAFF.

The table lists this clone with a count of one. The CDR3 here is CASSYTRRNTEAFF. The CDR3 nucleotides are TGTGCCAGCAGTTACACCCGAAGGAACACTGAAGCTTTCTTT. The chain employs TRBV6-2 or TRBV6-3 and TRBJ1-1, with D unresolved. V dropped 2 bases and J dropped 1 base, with 8 bases sitting between them. The CDR3 is 14 amino acids. From germline, CDR1 is MNHEY and CDR2 SVGEGT.

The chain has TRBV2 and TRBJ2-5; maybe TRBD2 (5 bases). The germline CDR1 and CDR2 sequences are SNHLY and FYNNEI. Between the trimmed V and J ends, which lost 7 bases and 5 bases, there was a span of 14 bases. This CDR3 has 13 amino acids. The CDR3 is CASKYGDAETQYF. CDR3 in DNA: TGTGCCAGCAAGTACGGGGATGCGGAGACCCAGTACTTC.